The sequence of this T cell receptor (beta chain) was determined in a study of blood T cells in healthy people across ages. V gave up 7 bases and J gave up 3 bases, with 13 bases separating them. The CDR3 is made up of 14 amino acids. The germline V gene has CDR1 SNHLY and CDR2 FYNNEI. Next came a second PCR, run for about 7 to 11 cycles, which used a sample-barcoded 5' primer along with a J-beta primer mix. TCRdb processed the 5' RACE reads anew with MiXCR; each CDR3 protein has one entry. This table has 1.8 million or so distinct CDR3 sequences, about two fifths appearing once. This clonotype was detected a few times.

The gene calls are TRBV2 and TRBJ2-1; D is uncertain. The sample consisted of blood. The clonotype was recovered from a human donor in good health. CDR3 DNA sequence: TGTGCCAGCATCTCGGTAGGGAACTACAATGAGCAGTTCTTC. It yields the protein CASISVGNYNEQFF.